The 31 T cell receptor beta chains below were found in one sample sequenced in a study of molecular identifiers for immune sequencing clone quantification. TCRdb re-called the PCR reads through MiXCR, storing one row per CDR3 protein. The sample records hundreds of thousands of distinct CDR3 sequences, less than 20% being singletons. The sequencing input was naive CD8+ T cells from blood, with Jurkat cell RNA spiked in. This sample's subset: FACS-sorted CD8+CD4-CCR7+CD45RA+ naive T cells. The receptors derive from a human donor in good health. Some libraries in this study had Jurkat cell RNA spiked in.

This clonotype was recorded many times. J is TRBJ1-2 and V is TRBV14; D gene unclear. Germline CDR1 is SGHDN and CDR2 is FVKESK. CDR3 length equals 14 residues. Deletions cut 0 bases from V and 3 bases from J, with 8 bases between. CDR3 residues: CASSQDWADYGYTF. CDR3 nucleotide sequence: TGTGCCAGCAGCCAAGATTGGGCGGACTATGGCTACACCTTC. Full variable domain (outside the CDR3, taken from reference TRBV14 and TRBJ1-2): EAGVTQFPSHSVIEKGQTVTLRCDPISGHDNLYWYRRVMGKEIKFLLHFVKESKQDESGMPNNRFLAERTGGTYSTLKVQPAELEDSGVYFCASSQDWADYGYTFGSGTRLTVV.

Note on this clonotype: A much more abundant neighbour one base away suggests this may be a read error. V usage is TRBV4-3 and J usage is TRBJ2-3; D is uncertain. The CDR3 covers 16 residues. Between the trimmed V and J ends, which lost 0 bases and 0 bases, there was a span of 10 bases. CDR1 LGHNA and CDR2 YSLEER come from the germline V gene. CDR3 nucleotides: TGCGCCAGCAGCCAAGACGGCCGGCTCAGCACAGATACGCAGTATTTT. Its protein is CASSQDGRLSTDTQYF.

The table lists this clonotype with many counts. This rearrangement joins TRBV6-6 to TRBJ2-5, with D unclear. The CDR3 has 14 residues. Germline assignment: CDR1 MNHNY and CDR2 SVGAGI (reference sequence). Trimming left V 2 bases short and J 8 bases short, with 15 bases between. In DNA form, the CDR3 reads TGTGCCAGCAGTTACGTAGCCCAGGACGGTACCCAGTACTTC. Amino acid sequence: CASSYVAQDGTQYF.

This clonotype was seen ten or more times. The genes are TRBV18 and TRBJ2-7; maybe TRBD2 (6 bases). Germline V lookup: CDR1 KGHSH, CDR2 LQKENI. V was cut by 3 bases and J by 6 bases, with 12 bases left in between. The CDR3 sequence is 13 residues long. The CDR3 sequence: CASSPPSETEQYF. CDR3 coding DNA: TGTGCCAGCTCACCGCCTAGCGAGACCGAGCAGTACTTC.

This clonotype was recorded many times. The chain combines TRBV6-1 with TRBJ2-7, with TRBD2 as a possible D gene (5 bases). The CDR3 contains 14 residues. Trimming stripped 10 bases from V and 3 bases from J, with 19 bases between. Germline values: CDR1 MNHNS, CDR2 SASEGT. The CDR3: CAISPTDAGYEQYF. DNA of the CDR3: TGTGCCATATCCCCGACCGACGCGGGCTACGAGCAGTACTTC.

The chain links TRBV4-2 to TRBJ2-7, with D possibly being TRBD1 or TRBD2 (7 bases each). This CDR3 is 18 amino acids long. Per the germline V gene, CDR1 is LGHNA and CDR2 is YNFKEQ. V was shortened by 3 bases and J by 0 bases, with 21 bases between the two germline ends. CDR3 sequence (DNA): TGTGCCAGCAGCCATGCCCAGGGAGGGGGCTTAGGCTCCTACGAGCAGTACTTC. Translated, it gives CASSHAQGGGLGSYEQYF.

This clonotype was detected ten times or more. The chain recombines TRBV4-3 with TRBJ1-5, with D perhaps TRBD1 (5 bases). Germline lookup yields CDR1 LGHNA and CDR2 YSLEER. The germline V and J ends were trimmed by 0 bases and 0 bases, with 15 bases remaining between them. CDR3 length equals 18 residues. The chain's CDR3 is CASSQDLAREYSNQPQHF. The CDR3 nucleotides are TGCGCCAGCAGCCAAGATCTGGCCAGGGAATATAGCAATCAGCCCCAGCATTTT.

This clonotype was found many times. The chain recombines TRBV7-8 with TRBJ2-7; D unresolved. The V end was cut by 1 base, the J end by 5 bases, with 9 bases between. Germline values: CDR1 SGHVS, CDR2 FQNEAQ. The CDR3 contains 13 residues. This CDR3 is CASSLGPPDEQYF. Written as DNA, the CDR3 is TGTGCCAGCAGCTTAGGGCCCCCGGACGAGCAGTACTTC.

About this clonotype itself: One junction end disagrees with the germline gene, perhaps due to a read error. J is TRBJ2-7 and V is TRBV4-2; D remains unclear. CDR3 length equals 15 residues. From germline, CDR1 is LGHNA and CDR2 YNFKEQ. The CDR3: CASCQDRSYRSEQYF. DNA of the CDR3: TGTGCCAGCTGCCAAGACCGCTCCTATAGGTCCGAGCAGTACTTC.

In this sample, this clonotype turned up a few times. The J gene is TRBJ2-7, the V gene TRBV12-3 or TRBV12-4, with 8 bases that match TRBD1. V lost 5 bases and J lost 4; bases outside the gene matches: 10. The CDR3 consists of 15 residues. The CDR3 sequence is CASSPGTGFVYEQYF. The CDR3 region has the DNA TGTGCCAGCAGTCCAGGGACAGGTTTCGTGTACGAGCAGTACTTC.

This clonotype was observed at least ten times. The chain uses TRBV7-6 and TRBJ2-1; weak D call: TRBD1 (5 bases). Trimming shortened V by 5 bases and J by 6 bases, and 11 bases separated the two germline ends. The CDR3 has 13 amino acids. CDR1 SGHVS and CDR2 FNYEAQ come from the germline V gene. The CDR3 spells CASSPTDLNEQFF. In DNA, the CDR3 is TGTGCCAGCAGCCCGACAGACCTCAATGAGCAGTTCTTC.

Turning to this clonotype: This could be a read error, since a much larger clone is one nucleotide away. The chain couples TRBV20-1 to TRBJ2-5; 11 bases line up with TRBD2. This CDR3 comprises 18 residues. Per germline, CDR1 DFQATT and CDR2 SNEGSKA (reference sequence). CDR3 protein: CSAFHEILAGDIQGTQYF. The CDR3 DNA follows: TGCAGTGCTTTCCACGAGATACTAGCGGGGGACATCCAAGGGACCCAGTACTTC.

There are a few counts of this clonotype. V and J are TRBV28 and TRBJ1-3, with 7 bases that match TRBD1. The CDR3 runs 15 residues. The V gene's germline CDR1 is MDHEN and CDR2 SYDVKM. The V and J ends lost 2 bases and 4 bases, in that order; junction bases with no gene match: 5. The CDR3 loop is CASSLARGSGNTIYF. In DNA, the CDR3 is TGTGCCAGCAGTTTAGCCAGGGGGTCCGGAAACACCATATATTTT.

This clonotype was seen a handful of times. The chain is built from TRBV7-9 and TRBJ2-7; TRBD2 agrees at 12 bases. V shed 0 bases, J shed 1 base, and the junction held 1 base outside the gene matches. Germline V CDR1 and CDR2: SEHNR, FQNEAQ (reference sequence). The CDR3 has 16 amino acids. The CDR3 here is CASSLAGTSGSYEQYF. The CDR3 nucleotides are TGTGCCAGCAGCTTAGCCGGGACTAGCGGGTCCTACGAGCAGTACTTC.

The sample holds many counts of this clonotype. V gene TRBV2 combines with J gene TRBJ1-4; possible D gene TRBD1, 5 bases. The V end lost 7 bases, the J end lost 0 bases, and 9 bases lay between the germline ends. Germline V gene sequence: CDR1 SNHLY, CDR2 FYNNEI. The CDR3 loop spans 14 amino acids. The DNA for the CDR3 is TGTGCCAGCATGCGGGGGGCAACTAATGAAAAACTGTTTTTT. The encoded protein is CASMRGATNEKLFF.

This clonotype showed up many times. V gene TRBV15 combines with J gene TRBJ1-1, with a tentative D call TRBD1 (5 bases). Trimming stripped 5 bases from V and 0 bases from J, with 13 bases between. Germline V lookup: CDR1 LNHNV, CDR2 YYDKDF (reference sequence). The CDR3 contains 15 residues. The CDR3 bases are TGTGCCACCAGCCCTACAGTCAGGGTGAACACTGAAGCTTTCTTT. It is translated as CATSPTVRVNTEAFF.

On this clonotype itself: A much larger clone differs by one base, so this may be a read error. V usage is TRBV30 and J usage is TRBJ2-7; D possibly uses TRBD1 or TRBD2 (5 bases each). This CDR3 comprises 12 residues. Germline values: CDR1 GTSNPN, CDR2 SVGIG (reference sequence). CDR3 residues: CAWSPGTYVQYF. CDR3 coding DNA: TGTGCCTGGAGTCCAGGGACCTACGTGCAGTACTTC.

The V gene is TRBV27, the J gene TRBJ2-5, with D possibly being TRBD1 (5 bases). Deletions cut 3 bases from V and 5 bases from J, with 10 bases between. Germline V CDR1 and CDR2: MNHEY, SMNVEV (reference sequence). The CDR3 spans 13 residues. CDR3 protein: CASSFTGRETQYF. The CDR3 DNA is TGTGCCAGCAGTTTTACAGGCAGGGAGACCCAGTACTTC.

The chain uses TRBV2 and TRBJ1-5; unclear D gene. V lost 4 bases to trimming and J lost 4 bases, with 14 bases between them. This CDR3 is built from 15 residues. Germline V CDR1 and CDR2: SNHLY, FYNNEI. CDR3 protein: CASSGIPDWNQPQHF. The CDR3 DNA sequence: TGTGCCAGCAGTGGGATACCTGATTGGAATCAGCCCCAGCATTTT.

This clonotype came up many times. A read error may produce the germline difference seen at one junction end. The chain combines TRBV3-1 with TRBJ2-5, with a weak D call TRBD2 (5 bases). The germline gives CDR1 LGHDT, CDR2 YNNKEL (reference sequence). The CDR3 has 13 residues. The CDR3 reads CASSQGFGESQYF. The CDR3 region has the DNA TGTGCCAGCAGCCAAGGATTTGGGGAGAGCCAGTACTTC.

Comments on this clonotype: Germline and junction disagree at one end, which may indicate a read error. The rearrangement links TRBV27 to TRBJ2-3; TRBD2 matches at 15 bases. The CDR3 has 17 residues. CDR1 is MNHEY, CDR2 SMNVEV, per germline (reference sequence). CDR3 coding DNA: TGTGTCAGCAGTTCCCGGACTAGCGGGAGGGACGCAGATACGCAGTATTTT. This codes for CVSSSRTSGRDADTQYF.

The CDR3 region is CASSQDAGLGAGELFF. Written as DNA, the CDR3 is TGTGCCAGCAGCCAAGATGCTGGTCTAGGGGCCGGGGAGCTGTTTTTT. V usage is TRBV3-2 and J usage is TRBJ2-2; the table's D call, TRBD1, has no DNA check behind it. TRBV3-2 has pseudogene status. This CDR3 comprises 16 residues.

The V and J genes are TRBV19 and TRBJ1-2, with unresolved D. The length of the CDR3 is 14 residues. The germline gives CDR1 LNHDA, CDR2 SQIVND (reference sequence). The germline V and J ends were trimmed by 1 base and 6 bases, with 12 bases remaining between them. In DNA, the CDR3 is TGTGCCAGTAGTATAGTTCCGAGGACGGATGGCTACACCTTC. It yields the protein CASSIVPRTDGYTF.

About this clonotype itself: Since a much larger clone is just one base distant, this may be a read error. V usage is TRBV5-1 and J usage is TRBJ1-2; 7 positions agree with TRBD1. Germline CDR1 SGHRS, CDR2 YFSETQ. The CDR3 totals 14 residues. The DNA for the CDR3 is TGCGTCAGCAGCTCAACGACAGGGAACTATGGCTACACCTTC. Protein product: CVSSSTTGNYGYTF. The complete variable domain, with remaining parts taken from reference TRBV5-1 and TRBJ1-2, reads KAGVTQTPRYLIKTRGQQVTLSCSPISGHRSVSWYQQTPGQGLQFLFEYFSETQRNKGNFPGRFSGRQFSNSRSEMNVSTLELGDSALYLCVSSSTTGNYGYTFGSGTRLTVV.

This clonotype was seen ten or more times. The chain has TRBV28 and TRBJ2-7; D is perhaps TRBD1 (6 bases). V lost 2 bases and J 4 bases, leaving 12 bases between the germline ends. This CDR3 is built from 14 residues. Germline CDR1 and CDR2: MDHEN and SYDVKM. This CDR3 reads CASSLRLRGYEQYF. In DNA, the CDR3 is TGTGCCAGCAGTTTAAGGTTGAGGGGGTACGAGCAGTACTTC. The full variable domain, rest sourced from reference TRBV28 and TRBJ2-7, is DVKVTQSSRYLVKRTGEKVFLECVQDMDHENMFWYRQDPGLGLRLIYFSYDVKMKEKGDIPEGYSVSREKKERFSLILESASTNQTSMYLCASSLRLRGYEQYFGPGTRLTVT.

The table lists this clonotype with many counts. V is TRBV14 and J is TRBJ2-2, with 10 bases aligning to TRBD1. The V gene's germline CDR1 is SGHDN and CDR2 FVKESK. V dropped 1 base and J dropped 7; count of bases not matched to a gene: 9. This CDR3 region has 17 residues. CDR3 nucleotides: TGTGCCAGCAGCCAAGCCCGGACAGGGGGTTACCACGGGGAGCTGTTTTTT. This gives the protein CASSQARTGGYHGELFF.

This clonotype was seen ten or more times. The chain is built from TRBV30 and TRBJ2-3; D ambiguous. The CDR3 extends over 13 amino acids. V was pared by 2 bases and J by 0 bases, with 6 bases between. CDR1 is GTSNPN, CDR2 SVGIG, per germline (reference sequence). CDR3 sequence: CAWSRHSTDTQYF. The CDR3 coding sequence is TGTGCCTGGAGTCGGCACAGCACAGATACGCAGTATTTT.

This clonotype was seen ten or more times. The chain carries TRBV19 and TRBJ2-7; the D gene is possibly TRBD2 (5 bases). V dropped 9 bases and J dropped 0 bases, with 12 bases sitting between them. The germline CDR1 and CDR2 sequences are LNHDA and SQIVND (reference sequence). The CDR3 totals 13 residues. The CDR3 reads CASGAGSSYEQYF. DNA of the CDR3: TGTGCCAGCGGCGCGGGCAGCTCCTACGAGCAGTACTTC.

This clonotype was detected ten times or more. The rearrangement uses TRBV7-9 and TRBJ2-3; 10 bases align to TRBD2. This CDR3 spans 15 amino acids. The germline CDR1 and CDR2 sequences are SEHNR and FQNEAQ (reference sequence). V lost 5 bases, J lost 5 bases, and 7 bases stayed unmatched. CDR3 coding DNA: TGTGCCAGCAGCCAAATGCTAGCGGGGGAAGATACGCAGTATTTT. This codes for CASSQMLAGEDTQYF.

With respect to this clonotype: A single base separates this from a much larger clone, so it may be a read error. Given the absence of the conserved phenylalanine or tryptophan at the CDR3 end, a read error is likely. The CDR3 bases are TGTGCCAGCAGCCCCCCCGACGGCCAAGAGACCCAGTACCTC. It translates to CASSPPDGQETQYL. V usage is TRBV9 and J usage is TRBJ2-5, with D unresolved. Trimming removed 4 bases from V and 1 base from J, with 11 bases in between. Germline loops: CDR1 SGDLS, CDR2 YYNGEE. The CDR3 sequence is 14 residues long.

Comment on this clonotype: Being one base from a much bigger clone, this may be a read error. The rearrangement joins TRBV30 to TRBJ1-1, with TRBD1 identical over 7 bases. Trimming removed 5 bases from V and 0 bases from J; junction bases left unmatched: 9. Germline V lookup: CDR1 GTSNPN, CDR2 SVGIG (reference sequence). The CDR3 is 15 residues long. The CDR3, as DNA: TGTGCCTGGGCCCTAAGGGGGCAGGTGAACACTGAAGCTTTCTTT. Translation: CAWALRGQVNTEAFF.